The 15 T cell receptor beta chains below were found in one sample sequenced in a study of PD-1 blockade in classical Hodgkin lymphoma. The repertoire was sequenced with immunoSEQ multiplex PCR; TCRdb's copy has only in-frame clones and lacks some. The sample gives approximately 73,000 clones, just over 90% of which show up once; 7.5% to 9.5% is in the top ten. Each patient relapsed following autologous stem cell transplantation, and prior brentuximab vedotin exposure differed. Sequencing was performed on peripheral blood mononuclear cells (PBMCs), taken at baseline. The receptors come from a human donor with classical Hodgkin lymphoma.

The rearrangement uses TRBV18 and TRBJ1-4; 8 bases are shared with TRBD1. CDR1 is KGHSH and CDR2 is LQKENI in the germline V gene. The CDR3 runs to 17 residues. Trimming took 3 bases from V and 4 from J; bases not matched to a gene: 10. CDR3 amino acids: CASSPNHGQGGNEKLFF. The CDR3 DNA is TGTGCCAGCTCACCGAATCATGGACAGGGCGGTAATGAAAAACTGTTTTTT.

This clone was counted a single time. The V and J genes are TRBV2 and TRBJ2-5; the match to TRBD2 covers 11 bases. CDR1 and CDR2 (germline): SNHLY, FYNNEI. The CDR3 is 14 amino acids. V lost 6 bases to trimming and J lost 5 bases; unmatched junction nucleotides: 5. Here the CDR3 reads CASRASGGMETQYF. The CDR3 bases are TGTGCCAGCAGAGCTAGCGGGGGGATGGAGACCCAGTACTTC.

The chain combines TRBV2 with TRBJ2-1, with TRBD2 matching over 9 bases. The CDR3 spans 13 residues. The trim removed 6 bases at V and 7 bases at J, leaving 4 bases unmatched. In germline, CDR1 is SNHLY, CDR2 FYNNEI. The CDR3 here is CASRVAGENEQFF. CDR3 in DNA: TGTGCCAGCAGGGTAGCGGGGGAAAATGAGCAGTTCTTC.

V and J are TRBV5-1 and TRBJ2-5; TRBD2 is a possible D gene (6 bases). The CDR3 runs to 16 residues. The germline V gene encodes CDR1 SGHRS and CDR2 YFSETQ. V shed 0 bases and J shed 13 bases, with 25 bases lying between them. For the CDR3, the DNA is TGCGCCAGCAGCTTGGCGAGAACCGGGACTCTGGCCCCAATGTACTTC. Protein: CASSLARTGTLAPMYF.

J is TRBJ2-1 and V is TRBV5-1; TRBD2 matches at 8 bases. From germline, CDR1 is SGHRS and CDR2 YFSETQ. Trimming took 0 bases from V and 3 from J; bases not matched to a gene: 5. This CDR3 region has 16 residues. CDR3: CASSLDSSGGYNEQFF. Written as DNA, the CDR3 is TGCGCCAGCAGCTTGGATTCGAGCGGGGGCTACAATGAGCAGTTCTTC.

The CDR3 coding sequence is TGTGCCAGTACCAGGGAGGGGGTTTCTGGGGCCAACGTCCTGACTTTC. Translated: CASTREGVSGANVLTF. The chain uses TRBV19 and TRBJ2-6; TRBD2 is a possible D gene (7 bases). From germline, CDR1 is LNHDA and CDR2 SQIVND (reference sequence). CDR3 length: 16 residues. The V and J ends lost 7 bases and 1 base respectively, with 14 bases between them.

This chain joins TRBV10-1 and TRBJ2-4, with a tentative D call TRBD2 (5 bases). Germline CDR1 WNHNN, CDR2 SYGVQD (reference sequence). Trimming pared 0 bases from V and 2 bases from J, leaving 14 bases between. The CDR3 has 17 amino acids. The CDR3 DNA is TGCGCCAGCAGTGAGTCTGAGAGGGAAGGATCCAAAAACATTCAGTACTTC. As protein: CASSESEREGSKNIQYF.

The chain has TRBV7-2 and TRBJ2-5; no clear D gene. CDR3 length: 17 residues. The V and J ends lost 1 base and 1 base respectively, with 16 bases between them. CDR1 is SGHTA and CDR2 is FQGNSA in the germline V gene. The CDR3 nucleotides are TGTGCCAGCAGCTTAGATCGAGGCAACAACCTCCAAGAGACCCAGTACTTC. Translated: CASSLDRGNNLQETQYF.

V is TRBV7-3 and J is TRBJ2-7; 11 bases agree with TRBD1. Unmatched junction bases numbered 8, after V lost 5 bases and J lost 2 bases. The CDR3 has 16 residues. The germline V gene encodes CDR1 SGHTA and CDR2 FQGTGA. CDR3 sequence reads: CASSPGQGGLAYEQYF. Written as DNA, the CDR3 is TGTGCCAGCAGCCCGGGACAGGGGGGACTAGCCTACGAGCAGTACTTC.

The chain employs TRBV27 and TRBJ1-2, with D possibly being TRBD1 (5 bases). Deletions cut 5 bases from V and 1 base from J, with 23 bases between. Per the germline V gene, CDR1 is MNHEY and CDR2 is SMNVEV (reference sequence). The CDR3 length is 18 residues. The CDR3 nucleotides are TGTGCCAGCAGTCCCCTCATGGCGACAGATACCGTTAACTATGGCTACACCTTC. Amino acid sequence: CASSPLMATDTVNYGYTF.

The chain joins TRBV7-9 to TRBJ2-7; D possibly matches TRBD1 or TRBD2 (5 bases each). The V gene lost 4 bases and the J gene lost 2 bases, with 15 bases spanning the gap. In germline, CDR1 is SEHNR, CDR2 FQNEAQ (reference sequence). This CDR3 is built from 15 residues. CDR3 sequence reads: CASSSVGGTTYEQYF. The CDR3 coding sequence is TGTGCCAGCAGCTCAGTTGGTGGGACGACCTACGAGCAGTACTTC.

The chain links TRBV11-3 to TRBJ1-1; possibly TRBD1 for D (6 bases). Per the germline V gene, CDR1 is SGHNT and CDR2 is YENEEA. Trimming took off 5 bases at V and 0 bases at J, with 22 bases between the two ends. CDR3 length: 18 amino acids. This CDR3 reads CASSLTQDRDSVNTEAFF. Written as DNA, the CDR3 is TGTGCCAGCAGCCTAACCCAGGACAGAGATTCGGTGAACACTGAAGCTTTCTTT.

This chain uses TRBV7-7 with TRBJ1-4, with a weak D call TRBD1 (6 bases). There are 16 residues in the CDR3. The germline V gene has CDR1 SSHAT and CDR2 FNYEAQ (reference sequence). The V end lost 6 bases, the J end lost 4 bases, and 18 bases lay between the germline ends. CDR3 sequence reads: CASRAKLGHLNEKLFF. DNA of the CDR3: TGTGCCAGCAGGGCAAAATTGGGACACCTTAATGAAAAACTGTTTTTT.

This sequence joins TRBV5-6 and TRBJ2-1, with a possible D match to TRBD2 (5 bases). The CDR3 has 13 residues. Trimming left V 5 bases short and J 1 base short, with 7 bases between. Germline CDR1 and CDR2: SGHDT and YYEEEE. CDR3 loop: CASSGRSYNEQFF. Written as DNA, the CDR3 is TGTGCCAGCAGTGGGAGATCCTACAATGAGCAGTTCTTC.

CDR3 protein: CASSQGAHWGKYGGYTF. The CDR3 coding sequence is TGCGCCAGCAGCCAAGGGGCCCACTGGGGTAAATACGGTGGCTACACCTTC. The chain has TRBV4-1 and TRBJ1-2; D is ambiguous. Looked up from germline, CDR1 is MGHRA and CDR2 is YSYEKL. Trimming removed 1 base from V and 7 bases from J, with 22 bases in between. The CDR3 has 17 amino acids.